Each of the 7 T cell receptor beta chains below was sequenced from the same sample in a study of cytomegalovirus exposure and HLA in healthy donors. The PCR used 60 Vbeta and 13 Jbeta primers. Measured with immunoSEQ multiplex PCR; TCRdb has only the in-frame clones, and not every one. Among 180,000 or so clones, roughly 79% were seen once, and the ten largest hold 4% to 5%. The sequenced sample consisted of PBMCs. Every receptor here comes from a woman aged 18-30 years in good health and CMV-seropositive.

This chain joins TRBV5-1 and TRBJ2-7; TRBD2 matches 8 bases. Trimming at V came to 4 bases and at J to 1 base, leaving 7 bases not matched to a gene. The CDR3 totals 15 residues. Germline CDR1 and CDR2: SGHRS and YFSETQ. The CDR3 nucleotides are TGCGCCAGCAGCCCTAGCTTAGCGGGGTCCTACGAGCAGTACTTC. Translated, it gives CASSPSLAGSYEQYF.

As concerns this clone: A read error is likely, as this CDR3 ends without the conserved phenylalanine or tryptophan. The chain uses TRBV15 and TRBJ1-1; TRBD1 might be the D (6 bases). This CDR3 is built from 16 residues. Deletions cut 3 bases from V and 2 bases from J, with 16 bases between. Germline V gene data show CDR1 as LNHNV and CDR2 as YYDKDF (reference sequence). The CDR3 DNA follows: TGTGCCACCAGCAGGTCCGGGGACACGGGAAACACTGAAGCTTTCCTT. Translated, it gives CATSRSGDTGNTEAFL.

This chain connects TRBV28 to TRBJ2-4; 9 positions agree with TRBD1. Germline V gene data show CDR1 as MDHEN and CDR2 as SYDVKM. The CDR3 sequence is 17 residues long. J gave up 6 bases and V 4 bases, and 13 bases lay outside the gene matches. For the CDR3, the DNA is TGTGCCAGCAGTTCCCCCAACCCGGGACAGGGTATAAACATTCAGTACTTC. Amino acids: CASSSPNPGQGINIQYF.

The rearrangement uses TRBV2 and TRBJ2-7, with TRBD2 matching over 11 bases. The CDR3 covers 16 residues. J gave up 0 bases and V 7 bases, and 8 bases lay outside the gene matches. CDR1 SNHLY and CDR2 FYNNEI come from the germline V gene. This chain's CDR3 is CASKSTSGARSYEQYF. The CDR3 DNA follows: TGTGCCAGCAAGTCGACTAGCGGGGCCCGCTCCTACGAGCAGTACTTC. Drawing the rest from reference TRBV2 and TRBJ2-7, the complete variable domain is EPEVTQTPSHQVTQMGQEVILRCVPISNHLYFYWYRQILGQKVEFLVSFYNNEISEKSEIFDDQFSVERPDGSNFTLKIRSTKLEDSAMYFCASKSTSGARSYEQYFGPGTRLTVT.

This clone was detected only a few times. The J gene is TRBJ2-7, the V gene TRBV7-9; no reliable D call. Germline CDR1 and CDR2: SEHNR and FQNEAQ (reference sequence). The V and J ends lost 4 bases and 10 bases respectively, with 17 bases between them. This CDR3 has 13 residues. In nucleotides, the CDR3 is TGTGCCAGCAGCTCTTCTCTTACTGCGTCCCAGTACTTC. Translated, it gives CASSSSLTASQYF.

The CDR3 DNA reads TGTGCCTGGAGTACATCTCTAGCGGGGGGGCCTAAGGGGGGGACCCAGTACTTC. This translates into CAWSTSLAGGPKGGTQYF. The chain combines TRBV30 with TRBJ2-5; the match to TRBD2 covers 12 bases. Losses at the gene ends were 2 bases for V and 7 bases for J; bases not matched to a gene: 17. The CDR3 consists of 18 residues. CDR1 GTSNPN and CDR2 SVGIG come from the germline V gene (reference sequence).

The chain is built from TRBV2 and TRBJ2-7, with 10 bases matching TRBD2. The J segment lost 4 bases and the V segment lost 5 bases, leaving 8 bases of the junction unmatched. The CDR3 loop spans 15 amino acids. CDR1 and CDR2 (germline): SNHLY, FYNNEI. The CDR3 sequence is CASSRSGGPGYEQYF. CDR3 sequence (DNA): TGTGCCAGCAGTCGTAGCGGGGGGCCAGGGTACGAGCAGTACTTC.